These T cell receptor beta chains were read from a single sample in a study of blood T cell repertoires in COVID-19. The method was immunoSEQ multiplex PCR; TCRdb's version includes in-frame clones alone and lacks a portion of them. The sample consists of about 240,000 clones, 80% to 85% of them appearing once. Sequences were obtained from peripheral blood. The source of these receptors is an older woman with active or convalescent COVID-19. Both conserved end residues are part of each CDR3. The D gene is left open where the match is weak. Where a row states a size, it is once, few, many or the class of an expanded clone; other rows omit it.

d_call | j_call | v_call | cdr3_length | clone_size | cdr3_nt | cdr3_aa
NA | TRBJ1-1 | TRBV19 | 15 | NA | TGTGCCAGTAGTCTGGAGGCTCAACCGGGGACTGAAGCTTTCTTT | CASSLEAQPGTEAFF
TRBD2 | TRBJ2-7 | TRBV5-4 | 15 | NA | TGTGCCAGCAGCGCCGGCCTAGCGGGGTCCTACGAGCAGTACTTC | CASSAGLAGSYEQYF
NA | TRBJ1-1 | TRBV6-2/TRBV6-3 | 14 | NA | TGTGCCAGCAGTCGGCGGCAGGGCCCCACTGAAGCTTTCTTT | CASSRRQGPTEAFF
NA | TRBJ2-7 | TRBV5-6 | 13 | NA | TGTGCCAGCAGCTTGGGCCCAGCCTACGAGCAGTACTTC | CASSLGPAYEQYF
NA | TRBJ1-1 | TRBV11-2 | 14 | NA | TGTGCCAGCAGCTTAGAGAGTACTGATACTGAAGCTTTCTTT | CASSLESTDTEAFF
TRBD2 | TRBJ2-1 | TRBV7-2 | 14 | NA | TGTGCCAGCAGGTATAGCGGGGGGGTGAATGAGCAGTTCTTC | CASRYSGGVNEQFF
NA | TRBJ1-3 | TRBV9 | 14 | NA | TGTGCCAGCAGCGTAGTAGATTCTGGAAACACCATATATTTT | CASSVVDSGNTIYF
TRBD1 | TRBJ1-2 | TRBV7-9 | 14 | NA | TGTGCCAGCAGCTTGGTAGGGGGCAACTATGGCTACACCTTC | CASSLVGGNYGYTF
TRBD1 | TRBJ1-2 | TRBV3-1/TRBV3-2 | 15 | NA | TGTGCCAGCAGTCCCGGACAGGGAGGTAACTATGGCTACACCTTC | CASSPGQGGNYGYTF
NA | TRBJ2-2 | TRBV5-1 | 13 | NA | TGCGCCAGCAGCCCCCCTAGCGCCGGGGAGCTGTTTTTT | CASSPPSAGELFF
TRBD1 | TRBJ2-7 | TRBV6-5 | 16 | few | TGTGCCAGCAGTTACGGACGGGACAGGGGACACTACGAGCAGTACTTC | CASSYGRDRGHYEQYF
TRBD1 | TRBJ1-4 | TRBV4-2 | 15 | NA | TGTGCCAGCAGCCAAGTAGGGACAGGGGGTGAAAAACTGTTTTTT | CASSQVGTGGEKLFF
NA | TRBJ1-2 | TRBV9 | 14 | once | TGTGCCAGCAGCACCGGGAACGCTAACTATGGCTACACCTTC | CASSTGNANYGYTF
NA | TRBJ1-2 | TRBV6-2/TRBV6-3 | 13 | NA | TGTGCCAGCAGTTACGTAAATATGCAGAGCTACACCTTC | CASSYVNMQSYTF
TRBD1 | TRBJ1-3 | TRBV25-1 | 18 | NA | TGTGCCAGCAGTGAAGGCCGCCCAGGGGGCAGCTCTGGAAACACCATATATTTT | CASSEGRPGGSSGNTIYF
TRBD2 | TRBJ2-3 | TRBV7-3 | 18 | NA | TGTGCCAGCAGCCAACCGGGACTAGCGGGGGGCGGCACAGATACGCAGTATTTT | CASSQPGLAGGGTDTQYF
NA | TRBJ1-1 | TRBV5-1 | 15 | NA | TGCGCCAGCAGCCCCGGGGGGGGCCTGAACACTGAAGCTTTCTTT | CASSPGGGLNTEAFF
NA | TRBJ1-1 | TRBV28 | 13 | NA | TGTGCCAGCAGCCCTCCGGGGAACACTGAAGCTTTCTTT | CASSPPGNTEAFF
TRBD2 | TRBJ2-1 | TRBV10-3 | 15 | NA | TGTGCCATCAGTGAGGGTAGCGGGGGTGGGAATGAGCAGTTCTTC | CAISEGSGGGNEQFF